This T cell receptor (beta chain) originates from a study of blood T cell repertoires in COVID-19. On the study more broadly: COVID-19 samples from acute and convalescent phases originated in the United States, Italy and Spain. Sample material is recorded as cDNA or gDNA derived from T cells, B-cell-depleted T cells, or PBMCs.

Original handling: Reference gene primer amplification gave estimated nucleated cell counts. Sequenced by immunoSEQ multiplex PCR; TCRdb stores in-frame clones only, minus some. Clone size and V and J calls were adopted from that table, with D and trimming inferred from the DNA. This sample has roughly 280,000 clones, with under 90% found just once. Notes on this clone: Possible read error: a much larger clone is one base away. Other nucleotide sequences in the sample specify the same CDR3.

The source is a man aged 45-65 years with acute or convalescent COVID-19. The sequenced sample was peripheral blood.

The DNA of the CDR3 is TGCGCCAGCAGCTTGGACAGGGGGAACACTGAAGCTTTCTTT. Amino acid sequence: CASSLDRGNTEAFF. The rearrangement uses TRBV5-1 and TRBJ1-1, with 7 nucleotides matching TRBD1. The CDR3 contains 14 residues. Germline V CDR1 and CDR2: SGHRS, YFSETQ. J was trimmed by 1 base and V by 0 bases; bases with no gene match: 0.